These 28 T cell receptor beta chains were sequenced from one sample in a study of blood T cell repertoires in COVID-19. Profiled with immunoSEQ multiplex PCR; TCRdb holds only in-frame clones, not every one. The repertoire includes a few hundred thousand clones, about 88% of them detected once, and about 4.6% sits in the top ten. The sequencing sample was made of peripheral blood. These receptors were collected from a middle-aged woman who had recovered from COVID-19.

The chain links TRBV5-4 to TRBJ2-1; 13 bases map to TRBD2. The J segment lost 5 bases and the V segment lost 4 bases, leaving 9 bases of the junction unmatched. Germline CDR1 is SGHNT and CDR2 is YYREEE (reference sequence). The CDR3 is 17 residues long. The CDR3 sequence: CASSPKTLAGGNNEQFF. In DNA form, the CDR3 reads TGTGCCAGCAGCCCAAAGACACTAGCGGGGGGGAACAATGAGCAGTTCTTC.

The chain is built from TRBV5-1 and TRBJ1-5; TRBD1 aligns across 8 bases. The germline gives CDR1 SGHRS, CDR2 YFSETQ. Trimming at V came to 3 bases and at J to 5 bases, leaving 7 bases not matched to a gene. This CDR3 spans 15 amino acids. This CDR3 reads CASSSDGQGHQPQHF. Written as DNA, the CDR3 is TGCGCCAGCAGCTCGGATGGACAGGGCCATCAGCCCCAGCATTTT.

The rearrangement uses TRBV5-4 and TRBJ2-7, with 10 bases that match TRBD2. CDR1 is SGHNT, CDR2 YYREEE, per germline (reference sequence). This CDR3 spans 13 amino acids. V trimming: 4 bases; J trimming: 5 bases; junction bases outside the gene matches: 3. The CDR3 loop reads CASSLAGVHEQYV. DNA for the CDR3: TGTGCCAGCAGCCTAGCGGGAGTGCACGAGCAGTACGTC.

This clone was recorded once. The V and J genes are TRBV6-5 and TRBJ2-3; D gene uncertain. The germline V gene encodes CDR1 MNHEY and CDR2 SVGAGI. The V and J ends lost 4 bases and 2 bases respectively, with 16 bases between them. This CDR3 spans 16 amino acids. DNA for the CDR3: TGTGCCAGCAGTTTCTCCCCCGTAGAATTCACAGATACGCAGTATTTT. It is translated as CASSFSPVEFTDTQYF.

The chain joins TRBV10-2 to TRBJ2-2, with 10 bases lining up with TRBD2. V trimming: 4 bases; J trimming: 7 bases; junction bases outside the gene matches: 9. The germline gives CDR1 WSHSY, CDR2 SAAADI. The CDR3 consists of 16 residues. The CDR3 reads CASSGFSGRTSGELFF. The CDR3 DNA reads TGCGCCAGCAGTGGTTTTAGCGGGAGGACAAGCGGGGAGCTGTTTTTT.

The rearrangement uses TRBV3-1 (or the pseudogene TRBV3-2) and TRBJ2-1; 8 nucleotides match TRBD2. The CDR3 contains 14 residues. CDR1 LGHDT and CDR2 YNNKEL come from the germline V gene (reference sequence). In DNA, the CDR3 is TGTGCGTCGCGGAGCGGGAGCTCCTACAATGAGCAGTTCTTC. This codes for CASRSGSSYNEQFF.

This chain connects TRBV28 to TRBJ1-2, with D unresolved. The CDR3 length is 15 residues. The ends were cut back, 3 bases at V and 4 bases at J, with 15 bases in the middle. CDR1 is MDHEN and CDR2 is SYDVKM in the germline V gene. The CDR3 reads CASSLIAGRSYGYTF. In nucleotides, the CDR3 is TGTGCCAGCAGTTTGATTGCCGGGAGGAGCTATGGCTACACCTTC.

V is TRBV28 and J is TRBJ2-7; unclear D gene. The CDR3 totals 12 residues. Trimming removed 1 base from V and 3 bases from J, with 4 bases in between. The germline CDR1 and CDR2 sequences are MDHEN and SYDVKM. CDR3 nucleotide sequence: TGTGCCAGCAGTTTATCCAACTACGAGCAGTACTTC. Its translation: CASSLSNYEQYF.

CDR3 protein: CASSYGPGLEQFF. The CDR3 nucleotides read TGTGCCAGCAGTTACGGCCCCGGACTAGAGCAGTTCTTC. The gene calls are TRBV6-6 and TRBJ2-1, with a tentative D call TRBD2 (6 bases). This CDR3 region has 13 residues. Per germline, CDR1 MNHNY and CDR2 SVGAGI (reference sequence). V was cut by 2 bases and J by 10 bases, with 12 bases left in between.

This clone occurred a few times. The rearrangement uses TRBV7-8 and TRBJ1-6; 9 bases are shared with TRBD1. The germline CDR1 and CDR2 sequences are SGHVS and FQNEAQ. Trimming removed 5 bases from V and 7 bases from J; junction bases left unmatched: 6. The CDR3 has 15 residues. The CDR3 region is CASSPETGGNSPLHF. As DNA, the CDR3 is TGTGCCAGCAGCCCAGAGACAGGGGGGAATTCACCCCTCCACTTT.

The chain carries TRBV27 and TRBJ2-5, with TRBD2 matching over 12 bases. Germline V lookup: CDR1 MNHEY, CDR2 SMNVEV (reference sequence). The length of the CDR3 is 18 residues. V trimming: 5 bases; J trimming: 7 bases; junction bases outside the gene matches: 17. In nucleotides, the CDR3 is TGTGCCAGCAGTCCGGAAAAGAAACTAGCGGGAGGACGAGGGACCCAGTACTTC. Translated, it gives CASSPEKKLAGGRGTQYF.

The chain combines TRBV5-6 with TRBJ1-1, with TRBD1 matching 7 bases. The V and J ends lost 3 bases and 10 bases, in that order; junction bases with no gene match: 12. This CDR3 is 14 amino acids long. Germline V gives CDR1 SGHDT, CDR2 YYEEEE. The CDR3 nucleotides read TGTGCCAGCAGCTCCCAGGGGGGAAGGGCTGGAGCTTTCTTT. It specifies CASSSQGGRAGAFF.

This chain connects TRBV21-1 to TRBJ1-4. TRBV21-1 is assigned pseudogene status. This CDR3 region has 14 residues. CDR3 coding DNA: TGTGCCAGCACCACTGACGGGGACGGGGGAAAACTGTTTTTT. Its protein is CASTTDGDGGKLFF.

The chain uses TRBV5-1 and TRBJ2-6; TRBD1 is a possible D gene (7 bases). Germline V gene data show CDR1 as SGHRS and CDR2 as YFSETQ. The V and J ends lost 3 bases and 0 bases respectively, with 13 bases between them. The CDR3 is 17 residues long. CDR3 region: CASSSTQGGSGANVLTF. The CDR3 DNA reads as TGCGCCAGCAGCTCGACGCAGGGGGGCTCTGGGGCCAACGTCCTGACTTTC.

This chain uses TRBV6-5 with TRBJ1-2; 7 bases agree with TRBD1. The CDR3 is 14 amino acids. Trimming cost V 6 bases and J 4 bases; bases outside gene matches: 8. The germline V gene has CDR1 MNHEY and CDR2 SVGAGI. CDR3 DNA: TGTGCCAGCAGGCGAGGGGGCCTGGGCTATGGCTACACCTTC. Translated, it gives CASRRGGLGYGYTF.

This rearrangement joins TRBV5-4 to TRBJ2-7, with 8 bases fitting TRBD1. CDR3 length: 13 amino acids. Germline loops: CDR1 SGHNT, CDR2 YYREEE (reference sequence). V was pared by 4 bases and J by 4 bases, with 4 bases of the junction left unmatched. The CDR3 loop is CASSGTGPYEQYF. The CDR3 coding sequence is TGTGCCAGCAGCGGGACAGGTCCTTACGAGCAGTACTTC.

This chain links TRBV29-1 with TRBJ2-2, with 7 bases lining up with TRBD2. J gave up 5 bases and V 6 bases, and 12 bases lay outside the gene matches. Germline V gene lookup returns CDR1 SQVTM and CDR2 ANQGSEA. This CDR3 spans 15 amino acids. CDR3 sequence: CSVATRGVRTGELFF. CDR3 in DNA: TGCAGCGTAGCTACCCGGGGGGTGAGGACCGGGGAGCTGTTTTTT.

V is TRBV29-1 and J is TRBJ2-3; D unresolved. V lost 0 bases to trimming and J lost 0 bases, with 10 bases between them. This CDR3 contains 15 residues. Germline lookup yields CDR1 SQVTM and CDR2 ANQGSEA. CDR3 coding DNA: TGCAGCGTTGAAGAAACAGCTTTTAGCACAGATACGCAGTATTTT. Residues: CSVEETAFSTDTQYF.

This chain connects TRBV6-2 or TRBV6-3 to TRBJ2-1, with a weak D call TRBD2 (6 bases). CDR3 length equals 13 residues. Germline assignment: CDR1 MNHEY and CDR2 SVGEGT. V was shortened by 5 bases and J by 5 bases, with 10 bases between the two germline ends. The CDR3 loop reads CASSRDFNNEQFF. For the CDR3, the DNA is TGTGCCAGCAGTCGGGACTTTAACAATGAGCAGTTCTTC.

The CDR3 loop is CASSSALGQGSGNTIYF. The CDR3 DNA sequence: TGTGCCAGCAGCTCGGCCCTAGGACAAGGTTCTGGAAACACCATATATTTT. The chain combines TRBV5-4 with TRBJ1-3, with a possible D match to TRBD1 (5 bases). Germline V lookup: CDR1 SGHNT, CDR2 YYREEE (reference sequence). This CDR3 is 17 amino acids long. Trimming stripped 3 bases from V and 1 base from J, with 17 bases between. The variable domain in full, with the rest retrieved from reference TRBV5-4 and TRBJ1-3, is ETGVTQSPTHLIKTRGQQVTLRCSSQSGHNTVSWYQQALGQGPQFIFQYYREEENGRGNFPPRFSGLQFPNYSSELNVNALELDDSALYLCASSSALGQGSGNTIYFGEGSWLTVV.

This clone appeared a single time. This CDR3 is CASSYSKQDNEKLFF. CDR3 DNA: TGTGCCAGCAGTTACTCGAAACAGGATAATGAAAAACTGTTTTTT. The rearrangement uses TRBV6-6 and TRBJ1-4, with a weak D call TRBD1 (5 bases). The CDR3 runs 15 residues. Germline V gives CDR1 MNHNY, CDR2 SVGAGI (reference sequence). V gave up 0 bases and J gave up 4 bases, with 9 bases separating them.

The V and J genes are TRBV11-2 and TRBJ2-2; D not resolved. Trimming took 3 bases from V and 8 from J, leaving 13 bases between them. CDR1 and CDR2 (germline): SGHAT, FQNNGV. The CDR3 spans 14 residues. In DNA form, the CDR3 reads TGTGCCAGCAGCTTTTCTCTTGTTCAGGGGGAGCTGTTTTTT. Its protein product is CASSFSLVQGELFF.

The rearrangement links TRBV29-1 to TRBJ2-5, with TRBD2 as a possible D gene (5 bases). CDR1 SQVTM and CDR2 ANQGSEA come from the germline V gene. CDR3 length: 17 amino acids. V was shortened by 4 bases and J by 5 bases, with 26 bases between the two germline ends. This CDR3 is CSVGPRPTEANLETQYF. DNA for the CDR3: TGCAGCGTTGGTCCCAGACCCACGGAGGCGAACTTGGAGACCCAGTACTTC. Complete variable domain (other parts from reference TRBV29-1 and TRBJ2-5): SAVISQKPSRDICQRGTSLTIQCQVDSQVTMMFWYRQQPGQSLTLIATANQGSEATYESGFVIDKFPISRPNLTFSTLTVSNMSPEDSSIYLCSVGPRPTEANLETQYFGPGTRLLVL.

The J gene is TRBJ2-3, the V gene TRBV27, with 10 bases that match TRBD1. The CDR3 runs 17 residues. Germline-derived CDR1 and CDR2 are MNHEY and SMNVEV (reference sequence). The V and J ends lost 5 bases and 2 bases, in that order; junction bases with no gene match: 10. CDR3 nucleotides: TGTGCCAGCAGTACCCGAGGGACAGGGGCGTTCACAGATACGCAGTATTTT. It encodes CASSTRGTGAFTDTQYF.

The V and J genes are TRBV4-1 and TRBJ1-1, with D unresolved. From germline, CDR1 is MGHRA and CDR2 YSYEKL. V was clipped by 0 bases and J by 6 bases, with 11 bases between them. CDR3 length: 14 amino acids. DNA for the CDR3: TGCGCCAGCAGCCAAGATGAGGTTTTCTCTGAAGCTTTCTTT. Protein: CASSQDEVFSEAFF.

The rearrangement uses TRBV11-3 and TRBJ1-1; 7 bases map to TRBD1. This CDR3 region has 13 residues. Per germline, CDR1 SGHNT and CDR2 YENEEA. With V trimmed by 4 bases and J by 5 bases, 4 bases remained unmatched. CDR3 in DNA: TGTGCCAGCAGCTCGGGGACAGCTACTGAAGCTTTCTTT. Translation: CASSSGTATEAFF.

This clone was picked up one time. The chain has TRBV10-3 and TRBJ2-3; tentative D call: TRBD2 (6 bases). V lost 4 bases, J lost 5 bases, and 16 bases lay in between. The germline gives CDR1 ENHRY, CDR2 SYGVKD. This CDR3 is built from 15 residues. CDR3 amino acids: CAISASGPREDTQYF. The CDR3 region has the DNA TGTGCCATCAGTGCCAGCGGGCCTAGGGAAGATACGCAGTATTTT.

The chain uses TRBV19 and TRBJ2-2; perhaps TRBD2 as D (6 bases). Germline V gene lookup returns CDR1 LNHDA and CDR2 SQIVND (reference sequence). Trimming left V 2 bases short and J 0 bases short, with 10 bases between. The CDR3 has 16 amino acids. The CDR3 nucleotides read TGTGCCAGTAGTATATTGGCGGGGACGAACACCGGGGAGCTGTTTTTT. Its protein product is CASSILAGTNTGELFF.